Sequencing of this TCR beta chain was carried out in a study of beta chain features in type 1 diabetes. Study observations and caveats: Type 1 diabetes patients showed fewer insertions and more deletions at VDJ junctions.

The entirety of the isolated RNA underwent reverse transcription, so expressed TCRB transcripts were sequenced. Method: immunoSEQ multiplex PCR; TCRdb's copy keeps in-frame clones and lacks some. Of a few hundred thousand clones in the sample, around 20% are singletons; the top ten hold approximately 0.041%. V lost 2 bases and J lost 2; bases outside the gene matches: 5. This CDR3 has 15 residues. CDR1 is SGHNT and CDR2 is YYREEE in the germline V gene (reference sequence). A few counts support this clone. Its target is unknown. The TCR originated in a woman aged 18-30 years in good health. The V and J genes are TRBV5-4 and TRBJ2-7, with 9 bases matching TRBD1. The specimen sequenced was naive CD4+ T cells from blood. CDR3 nucleotide sequence: TGTGCCAGCAGCTTAACAGGGGGCGAAGCCTACGAGCAGTACTTC. It translates to CASSLTGGEAYEQYF.